These T cell receptor beta chains were read from a single sample in a study of T-cell memory formation after mild COVID-19. From the 5' RACE reads, TCRdb called clonotypes with MiXCR, one entry per CDR3 protein. Here the sample spans around 150,000 distinct CDR3 sequences, 11% being singletons. The sample was PBMCs or a T cell subset sorted from them (not recorded which). The receptors originated from a man in his late teens or twenties who had mild COVID-19 (a few samples of this study predate the infection). Cell type and time point are not known. CDR3s include the opening cysteine and the closing phenylalanine or tryptophan. The order of the fields is V gene, clone size, J gene, D gene, CDR3 DNA, CDR3 protein. D genes are given only for firm matches. Where a row states a size, it is once, few, many or the class of an expanded clone; other rows omit it.

TRBV27	-	TRBJ2-5	TRBD1	TGTGCCAGCAGAGGATGGGACAGGACCCAAGAGACCCAGTACTTC	CASRGWDRTQETQYF
TRBV12-3/TRBV12-4	few	TRBJ1-5	-	TGTGCCAGCAGTCCCCTGGAGAGGGGAACTCCCCAGCATTTT	CASSPLERGTPQHF
TRBV24-1	few	TRBJ2-2	-	TGTGCCACCGGGACGAACACCGGGGAGCTGTTTTTT	CATGTNTGELFF
TRBV19	-	TRBJ2-3	TRBD2	TGTGCCAGTAGTATTGCCGGGACTAGCGGCACAGATACGCAGTATTTT	CASSIAGTSGTDTQYF
TRBV7-3	few	TRBJ1-1	-	TGTGCCAGCAGCTTACGGGAGAGGACTGAAGCTTTCTTT	CASSLRERTEAFF
TRBV5-8	few	TRBJ2-1	-	TGTGCCAGCAGCGTCTACGGCCAGCAGTTCTTC	CASSVYGQQFF
TRBV7-2	-	TRBJ1-1	-	TGTGCCAGCCGCCGAGGAGCTTTCTTT	CASRRGAFF
TRBV6-5	-	TRBJ1-1	-	TGTGCCAGCAGCCCCCGGGAGGGCGGGAGTTTTGGTGAAGCTTTCTTT	CASSPREGGSFGEAFF
TRBV7-2	-	TRBJ1-2	-	TGTGCCAGCAGCTCCCCGGGGGTTAAGGACTACACCTTC	CASSSPGVKDYTF
TRBV7-2	few	TRBJ1-2	TRBD1	TGTGCCAGCAGCTTGGGACAGGAGCTCTATGGCTACACCTTC	CASSLGQELYGYTF
TRBV12-3/TRBV12-4	many	TRBJ2-1	-	TGTGCCAGCAGTGTGTGGGGGGACTACAATGAGCAGTTCTTC	CASSVWGDYNEQFF
TRBV5-1	-	TRBJ2-5	-	TGCGCCAGCAGCTATGGAGCGCAAGAGACCCAGTACTTC	CASSYGAQETQYF
TRBV18	-	TRBJ1-1	-	TGTGCCAGCTCACCAAGCGGATGGAACACTGAAGCTTTCTTT	CASSPSGWNTEAFF
TRBV10-3	-	TRBJ2-7	-	TGTGCCATCAGTGTCCGGTACAGGGAGGGCGAGCAGTACTTC	CAISVRYREGEQYF
TRBV4-3	many	TRBJ2-7	TRBD2	TGCGCCAGCAGCCAGGGACTAGCGGGGGAGCAGTACTTC	CASSQGLAGEQYF
TRBV3-1	-	TRBJ2-6	-	TGTGCCAGCAGCCCTTCCAGGGTGAACTCTGGGGCCAACGTCCTGACTTTC	CASSPSRVNSGANVLTF
TRBV5-4	few	TRBJ2-5	TRBD2	TGTGCCAGCAGCTTGGGGCCTAGCGGGGGGCCGCTAAGGACCCAGTACTTC	CASSLGPSGGPLRTQYF
TRBV5-1	many	TRBJ2-7	-	TGCGCCAGCAGCTTGGTCAGCTACGAGCAGTACTTC	CASSLVSYEQYF
TRBV20-1	-	TRBJ1-6	TRBD1	TGCAGTGCTCGACAGGGGGCGATAGATTCACCCCTCCACTTT	CSARQGAIDSPLHF
TRBV18	few	TRBJ2-3	TRBD2	TGTGCCAGCTCACCACTGACTAGCGGGGGGACAGATACGCAGTATTTT	CASSPLTSGGTDTQYF
TRBV5-1	few	TRBJ2-6	TRBD1	TGCGCCAGCAGCCGTACAGGGGGCTCTGGGGCCAACGTCCTGACTTTC	CASSRTGGSGANVLTF
TRBV4-3	few	TRBJ2-3	TRBD1	TGCGCCAGCGGAACCGGGACAGGGGGCGTGGCAGATACGCAGTATTTT	CASGTGTGGVADTQYF
TRBV6-5	-	TRBJ1-1	-	TGTGCCAGCCGAGGGTACACTGAAGCTTTCTTT	CASRGYTEAFF
TRBV27	many	TRBJ2-5	TRBD2	TGTGCCAGCAGTTTCCTAGCGGGGGGGAAAGAGACCCAGTACTTC	CASSFLAGGKETQYF
TRBV5-1	few	TRBJ2-5	-	TGCGCCAGCAGCTCCCGGGTGAGGGACAAGACCCAGTACTTC	CASSSRVRDKTQYF
TRBV7-9	-	TRBJ1-6	-	TGTGCCAGCAGCCCCCCTGCCACTGGCAATTCACCCCTCCACTTT	CASSPPATGNSPLHF
TRBV7-9	-	TRBJ2-3	-	TGTGCCAGCAGCTTATGGATAGATGGGCTCAGCACAGATACGCAGTATTTT	CASSLWIDGLSTDTQYF
TRBV7-8	few	TRBJ2-5	-	TGTGCCATCATTGGGGGACCCCAGTACTTC	CAIIGGPQYF
TRBV5-1	-	TRBJ1-1	TRBD1	TGCGCCAGCAGCGTGGGCCGGGACAGGGGTGGAACTGAAGCTTTCTTT	CASSVGRDRGGTEAFF
TRBV29-1	-	TRBJ2-5	-	TGCAGCGTTGGTCAGGATACACAAGAGACCCAGTACTTC	CSVGQDTQETQYF
TRBV7-2	few	TRBJ1-4	-	TGTGCCAGCAGCTTAGATGGGGACTTCTACGAAAAACTGTTTTTT	CASSLDGDFYEKLFF
TRBV5-4	few	TRBJ2-3	-	TGTGCCACTCTCCGGGACCCCACAGATACGCAGTATTTT	CATLRDPTDTQYF
TRBV19	-	TRBJ2-4	-	TGTGCCAGTAGTATAACGGGGGAGCAGGCCAAAAACATTCAGTACTTC	CASSITGEQAKNIQYF
TRBV3-1	few	TRBJ1-5	-	TGTGCCAGCAGCCAAGACCTGGATCAGCCCCAGCATTTT	CASSQDLDQPQHF
TRBV5-1	few	TRBJ1-2	-	TGCGCCAGCAGCCAAGACAACCAGGGATATGGCTACACCTTC	CASSQDNQGYGYTF
TRBV12-3/TRBV12-4	many	TRBJ2-7	-	TGTGCCAGCAGTTCCAGGACAGTTCCCTCCTACGAGCAGTACTTC	CASSSRTVPSYEQYF
TRBV12-3/TRBV12-4	-	TRBJ1-1	-	TGTGCCAGCACTCCACGCCGAGCGAACACTGAAGCTTTCTTT	CASTPRRANTEAFF
TRBV28	-	TRBJ2-2	-	TGTGCCAGCAGTCCGTACCAGGGGAACACCGGGGAGCTGTTTTTT	CASSPYQGNTGELFF
TRBV4-3	-	TRBJ2-4	-	TGCGCCAGCAGCCAAGATCTAGGGGGCATTCAGTACTTC	CASSQDLGGIQYF
TRBV27	-	TRBJ1-2	-	TGTGCCAGCGGACGTCCGGCGGACATCCGCAACTATGGCTACACCTTC	CASGRPADIRNYGYTF
TRBV5-1	-	TRBJ1-1	-	TGCGCCAGCAGCTTGGCCACGGCCGCGACCACTGAAGCTTTCTTT	CASSLATAATTEAFF
TRBV4-1	-	TRBJ2-7	-	TGCGCCAGCAGCAGAGAGATAAACTACGAGCAGTACTTC	CASSREINYEQYF
TRBV3-1	many	TRBJ2-1	-	TGTGCCAGCTTGGGCGGGGTATACAATGAGCAGTTCTTC	CASLGGVYNEQFF
TRBV5-1	-	TRBJ2-6	TRBD1	TGCGCCAGCAGCCCCCGGACAGGGAACTCTGGGGCCAACGTCCTGACTTTC	CASSPRTGNSGANVLTF
TRBV7-9	few	TRBJ2-2	-	TGTGCCAGCAGCCTACTCGGACAGACCTTTAACACCGGGGAGCTGTTTTTT	CASSLLGQTFNTGELFF
TRBV6-6	-	TRBJ2-2	TRBD2	TGTGCCAGCAGGACAACTAGCGGGGGGATGTCCGGGGAGCTGTTTTTT	CASRTTSGGMSGELFF
TRBV11-2	few	TRBJ2-1	-	TGTGCCAGCAGCTCCCCAAGGTCTGGCAATGAGCAGTTCTTC	CASSSPRSGNEQFF
TRBV20-1	-	TRBJ2-6	-	TGCAGTGCCATCGGACTTCACTCTGGGGCCAACGTCCTGACTTTC	CSAIGLHSGANVLTF
TRBV4-1	few	TRBJ2-1	-	TGCGCCAGCAGCCAAGTAGGGAACAGGGTCTCCTACAATGAGCAGTTCTTC	CASSQVGNRVSYNEQFF
TRBV5-1	-	TRBJ2-3	TRBD2	TGCGCCAGCAGCCCTAGCGGGGGGGCTTTAGCAGATACGCAGTATTTT	CASSPSGGALADTQYF
TRBV11-1	-	TRBJ1-1	-	TGTGCCAGCAGCTTAGCACCAGCTGAAGCTTTCTTT	CASSLAPAEAFF
TRBV6-6	-	TRBJ1-4	-	TGTGCCAGCAGTTACTCCGGCGATCGAGGAAAACTGTTTTTT	CASSYSGDRGKLFF